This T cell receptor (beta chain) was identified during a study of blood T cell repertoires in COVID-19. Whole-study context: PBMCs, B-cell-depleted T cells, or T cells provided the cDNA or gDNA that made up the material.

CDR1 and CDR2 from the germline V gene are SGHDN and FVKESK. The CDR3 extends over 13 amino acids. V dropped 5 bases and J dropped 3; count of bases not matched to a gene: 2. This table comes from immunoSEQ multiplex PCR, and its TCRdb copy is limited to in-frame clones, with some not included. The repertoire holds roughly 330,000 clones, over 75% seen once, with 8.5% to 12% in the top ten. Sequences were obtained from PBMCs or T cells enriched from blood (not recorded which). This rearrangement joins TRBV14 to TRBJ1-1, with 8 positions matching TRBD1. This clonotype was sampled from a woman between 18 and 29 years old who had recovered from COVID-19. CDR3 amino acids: CASSKQGDTEAFF. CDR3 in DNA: TGTGCCAGCAGCAAACAGGGGGACACTGAAGCTTTCTTT. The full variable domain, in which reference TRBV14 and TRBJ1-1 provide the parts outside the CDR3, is EAGVTQFPSHSVIEKGQTVTLRCDPISGHDNLYWYRRVMGKEIKFLLHFVKESKQDESGMPNNRFLAERTGGTYSTLKVQPAELEDSGVYFCASSKQGDTEAFFGQGTRLTVV.